This T cell receptor beta chain originates from a study of T cell changes during pregnancy in multiple sclerosis. Measured with immunoSEQ multiplex PCR; TCRdb has only the in-frame clones, and not every one. The sample yields approximately 92,000 clones, roughly 90% seen once. This CDR3 has 11 residues. V was clipped by 8 bases and J by 9 bases, with 11 bases between them. CDR1 MNHNS and CDR2 SASEGT come from the germline V gene. In this sample, this clone turned up once. Sequenced material: peripheral blood, taken in the first trimester of pregnancy. The source is a female donor with multiple sclerosis, enrolled in a pregnancy study. V and J are TRBV6-1 and TRBJ1-5; D might be TRBD1 (5 bases). The CDR3 reads CASGTGRPQHF. The CDR3 nucleotides are TGTGCCAGCGGAACAGGCCGGCCCCAGCATTTT.